Below, 30 T cell receptor beta chains from the same sample are listed, as sequenced in a study of OX40 agonist ivuxolimab in advanced cancers. Data came from immunoSEQ multiplex PCR; TCRdb stores just in-frame clones and leaves some out. The table records some 50,000 clones, around 91% of them present only once. This material consisted of CD4+ or CD8+ T cells sorted from blood, taken in a trial of the OX40 agonist ivuxolimab. The receptors were sampled from an adult with an advanced solid tumor such as melanoma, head and neck, liver or kidney cancer.

The J gene is TRBJ1-3, the V gene TRBV5-5, with D tentatively TRBD1 (5 bases). Trimming cost V 1 base and J 0 bases, with 14 bases left between them. In germline, CDR1 is SGHKS, CDR2 YYEKEE (reference sequence). This CDR3 comprises 17 residues. The CDR3 reads CASSLPSGQTSGNTIYF. The CDR3 DNA follows: TGTGCCAGCAGCTTGCCGTCAGGGCAAACCTCTGGAAACACCATATATTTT.

The chain has TRBV6-6 and TRBJ1-1; D perhaps matches TRBD1 (6 bases). Per the germline V gene, CDR1 is MNHNY and CDR2 is SVGAGI (reference sequence). Trimming took 2 bases from V and 5 from J, leaving 15 bases between them. The CDR3 runs to 15 residues. The CDR3 reads CASSYLRGGRTEAFF. DNA for the CDR3: TGTGCCAGCAGTTACCTCCGGGGGGGCAGGACTGAAGCTTTCTTT.

The CDR3: CASSSRLAGEGLADTQYF. The CDR3 nucleotides read TGTGCCAGCAGCTCAAGACTAGCGGGAGAGGGGCTTGCAGATACGCAGTATTTT. The rearrangement joins TRBV5-6 to TRBJ2-3; 12 bases fit TRBD2. The length of the CDR3 is 18 residues. V lost 3 bases, J lost 4 bases, and 12 bases stayed unmatched. CDR1 and CDR2 (germline): SGHDT, YYEEEE.

This clone was seen more than once but under ten times. The chain links TRBV6-6 to TRBJ2-7, with 7 bases identical to TRBD1. The CDR3 sequence is 15 residues long. Per germline, CDR1 MNHNY and CDR2 SVGAGI (reference sequence). V dropped 0 bases and J dropped 1; count of bases not matched to a gene: 3. The CDR3: CASSYSDRDSYEQYF. The CDR3 DNA is TGTGCCAGCAGTTACTCAGACAGGGATTCCTACGAGCAGTACTTC.

This clone was observed once. The DNA of the CDR3 is TGTGCCAGCAGCGCCCCAACAGGGGAGACGGACACCGGGGAGCTGTTTTTT. Amino acids: CASSAPTGETDTGELFF. The chain is built from TRBV9 and TRBJ2-2; the match to TRBD1 covers 7 bases. With V trimmed by 3 bases and J by 3 bases, 11 bases remained unmatched. The CDR3 runs to 17 residues. Germline V CDR1 and CDR2: SGDLS, YYNGEE.

This clone appeared once. The chain uses TRBV5-1 and TRBJ1-1, with TRBD1 as a possible D gene (5 bases). The germline V and J ends were trimmed by 4 bases and 1 base, with 11 bases remaining between them. Germline V gives CDR1 SGHRS, CDR2 YFSETQ. CDR3 size: 14 residues. CDR3 coding DNA: TGCGCCAGCAGCGAGGGGACCGCGAACACTGAAGCTTTCTTT. Translation: CASSEGTANTEAFF.

The chain is built from TRBV9 and TRBJ2-7; unclear D gene. V gave up 3 bases and J gave up 4 bases, with 11 bases separating them. Per the germline V gene, CDR1 is SGDLS and CDR2 is YYNGEE. The CDR3 contains 13 residues. The CDR3 sequence is CASSAGLVYEQYF. CDR3 in DNA: TGTGCCAGCAGCGCCGGGCTAGTATACGAGCAGTACTTC.

The chain employs TRBV10-3 and TRBJ2-1; TRBD1 matches at 10 bases. J gave up 3 bases and V 11 bases, and 10 bases lay outside the gene matches. Germline assignment: CDR1 ENHRY and CDR2 SYGVKD. The CDR3 runs to 15 residues. The CDR3 nucleotides read TGTGCCTCCCAACGAGGGACAGGGGACTACAATGAGCAGTTCTTC. Its protein product is CASQRGTGDYNEQFF.

The chain links TRBV9 to TRBJ2-1; 8 bases are a match to TRBD1. Unmatched junction bases numbered 9, after V lost 4 bases and J lost 0 bases. The CDR3 totals 17 residues. Germline CDR1 SGDLS, CDR2 YYNGEE. The CDR3 is CASSLRDRMSSYNEQFF. In DNA, the CDR3 is TGTGCCAGCAGCCTTCGGGACAGGATGAGCTCCTACAATGAGCAGTTCTTC. The variable domain in full, completed from reference TRBV9 and TRBJ2-1, reads DSGVTQTPKHLITATGQRVTLRCSPRSGDLSVYWYQQSLDQGLQFLIQYYNGEERAKGNILERFSAQQFPDLHSELNLSSLELGDSALYFCASSLRDRMSSYNEQFFGPGTRLTVL.

The chain combines TRBV30 with TRBJ2-7; TRBD2 is a possible D gene (5 bases). CDR3 length equals 12 residues. CDR1 is GTSNPN and CDR2 is SVGIG in the germline V gene (reference sequence). The V end was cut by 5 bases, the J end by 0 bases, with 8 bases between. CDR3 DNA sequence: TGTGCCTGGGTGAGGGACTCCTACGAGCAGTACTTC. Its protein is CAWVRDSYEQYF.

CDR3 in amino acids: CASSTLDYEQYF. CDR3 in DNA: TGTGCCAGCTCTACGCTAGACTACGAGCAGTACTTC. The genes are TRBV6-6 and TRBJ2-7; no definite D call. Trimming removed 8 bases from V and 3 bases from J, with 11 bases in between. This CDR3 is 12 amino acids long. The germline gives CDR1 MNHNY, CDR2 SVGAGI (reference sequence).

This rearrangement joins TRBV28 to TRBJ2-7; 10 bases are a match to TRBD1. The CDR3 loop spans 18 amino acids. Germline assignment: CDR1 MDHEN and CDR2 SYDVKM. V gave up 5 bases and J gave up 1 base; unmatched junction bases: 14. CDR3: CASSPPRWDRGNSYEQYF. The CDR3 DNA is TGTGCCAGCAGTCCCCCTCGGTGGGACAGGGGAAATTCCTACGAGCAGTACTTC.

This chain links TRBV7-8 with TRBJ1-5; possibly TRBD1 for D (6 bases). Germline V gene sequence: CDR1 SGHVS, CDR2 FQNEAQ. This CDR3 spans 16 amino acids. Trimming shortened V by 1 base and J by 0 bases, and 10 bases separated the two germline ends. CDR3 DNA: TGTGCCAGCAGCTTAGAGACAGGTTATAGCAATCAGCCCCAGCATTTT. Encoded protein: CASSLETGYSNQPQHF.

This clone was picked up a small number of times. The chain has TRBV7-2 and TRBJ1-2; weak D call: TRBD1 (6 bases). V dropped 3 bases and J dropped 0 bases, with 8 bases sitting between them. Germline V gene sequence: CDR1 SGHTA, CDR2 FQGNSA. The CDR3 consists of 14 residues. In DNA, the CDR3 is TGTGCCAGCAGCTTCGGACAGTCTAACTATGGCTACACCTTC. Translated: CASSFGQSNYGYTF.

V gene TRBV6-5 combines with J gene TRBJ2-3; D is ambiguous. This CDR3 spans 13 amino acids. V was cut by 6 bases and J by 1 base, with 8 bases left in between. The germline CDR1 and CDR2 sequences are MNHEY and SVGAGI. This CDR3 is CASRPPGTDTQYF. CDR3 nucleotides: TGTGCCAGCAGGCCTCCAGGCACAGATACGCAGTATTTT.

The V and J genes are TRBV27 and TRBJ2-7; weak D call: TRBD1 (5 bases). CDR1 is MNHEY and CDR2 is SMNVEV in the germline V gene (reference sequence). This CDR3 has 12 amino acids. Trimming shortened V by 6 bases and J by 6 bases, and 12 bases separated the two germline ends. Here the CDR3 reads CASSYTGREQYF. In DNA form, the CDR3 reads TGTGCCAGCAGCTATACAGGCCGCGAGCAGTACTTC.

V and J are TRBV7-9 and TRBJ1-2; no clear D gene. With 1 base removed from V and 8 bases from J, the gap between germline ends came to 11 bases. Germline V gene data show CDR1 as SEHNR and CDR2 as FQNEAQ (reference sequence). The CDR3 is made up of 13 amino acids. CDR3 loop: CASSLGGLKGYTF. CDR3 in DNA: TGTGCCAGCAGCTTAGGAGGGCTAAAAGGCTACACCTTC.

The J gene is TRBJ1-2, the V gene TRBV11-2; D remains ambiguous. This CDR3 is built from 16 residues. The germline CDR1 and CDR2 sequences are SGHAT and FQNNGV. V gave up 4 bases and J gave up 1 base, with 16 bases separating them. CDR3 in amino acids: CASSSWESGDNYGYTF. In DNA form, the CDR3 reads TGTGCCAGCAGCTCTTGGGAGTCAGGCGATAACTATGGCTACACCTTC.

The CDR3 region has the DNA TGTGCCAGCAGTGAGGGTGGGAGCTACGAGCAGTACTTC. Its protein product is CASSEGGSYEQYF. The chain uses TRBV2 and TRBJ2-7; D might be TRBD2 (5 bases). The CDR3 length is 13 residues. Germline V gene sequence: CDR1 SNHLY, CDR2 FYNNEI. V was shortened by 3 bases and J by 3 bases, with 9 bases between the two germline ends.

V and J are TRBV4-2 and TRBJ1-2; D remains unclear. V lost 3 bases, J lost 6 bases, and 14 bases lay in between. Per the germline V gene, CDR1 is LGHNA and CDR2 is YNFKEQ. The CDR3 length is 14 residues. CDR3 in DNA: TGTGCCAGCAGCCAGGAGGGCTTGAACGATGGCTACACCTTC. Translation gives CASSQEGLNDGYTF.

The CDR3 protein is CASTRQGLKSNQPQHF. The DNA of the CDR3 is TGTGCCAGCACCAGACAGGGTTTGAAAAGCAATCAGCCCCAGCATTTT. The rearrangement joins TRBV28 to TRBJ1-5; 7 nucleotides agree with TRBD1. CDR1 MDHEN and CDR2 SYDVKM come from the germline V gene. The CDR3 sequence is 16 residues long. The J segment lost 1 base and the V segment lost 7 bases, leaving 10 bases of the junction unmatched.

The chain is built from TRBV9 and TRBJ2-1, with 7 bases that match TRBD2. With 6 bases clipped from V and 0 bases from J, the junction kept 0 bases outside the gene matches. The CDR3 extends over 13 amino acids. Germline-derived CDR1 and CDR2 are SGDLS and YYNGEE. CDR3 bases: TGTGCCAGCACTAGCGGCTCCTACAATGAGCAGTTCTTC. Translating it yields CASTSGSYNEQFF.

This clone was seen just once. The CDR3 DNA is TGTGCCAGCCGGACAGGGCGGTCGTACAGCAATCAGCCCCAGCATTTT. Translating gives CASRTGRSYSNQPQHF. This chain joins TRBV28 and TRBJ1-5, with 8 bases identical to TRBD1. With V trimmed by 8 bases and J by 1 base, 10 bases remained unmatched. CDR3 size: 16 residues. Looked up from germline, CDR1 is MDHEN and CDR2 is SYDVKM.

A single count supports this clone. V gene TRBV2 combines with J gene TRBJ2-1; the match to TRBD2 covers 7 bases. The germline gives CDR1 SNHLY, CDR2 FYNNEI. The V segment lost 6 bases and the J segment 1 base; nucleotides outside the gene matches: 6. CDR3 length equals 15 residues. DNA for the CDR3: TGTGCCAGCAGCGTCGGGAGGCAGTCCTACAATGAGCAGTTCTTC. It translates to CASSVGRQSYNEQFF.

This chain uses TRBV5-1 with TRBJ1-1; TRBD1 matches 7 bases. CDR1 is SGHRS and CDR2 is YFSETQ in the germline V gene. This CDR3 spans 15 amino acids. Trimming cost V 3 bases and J 1 base; bases outside gene matches: 6. CDR3 in DNA: TGCGCCAGCAGCTCATTACAGGGGACGAACACTGAAGCTTTCTTT. It codes for CASSSLQGTNTEAFF.

This clone was recorded once. This chain connects TRBV4-2 to TRBJ2-3; possibly TRBD2 for D (7 bases). The CDR3 is 16 residues long. Trimming pared 0 bases from V and 2 bases from J, leaving 12 bases between. Germline values: CDR1 LGHNA, CDR2 YNFKEQ. The CDR3 protein is CASSQERGAYTDTQYF. The CDR3 coding sequence is TGTGCCAGCAGCCAAGAACGGGGGGCTTACACAGATACGCAGTATTTT.

V and J are TRBV7-9 and TRBJ2-1; D possibly matches TRBD1 or TRBD2 (5 bases each). Germline V CDR1 and CDR2: SEHNR, FQNEAQ (reference sequence). V was cut by 4 bases and J by 1 base, with 8 bases left in between. CDR3 length equals 14 residues. As DNA, the CDR3 is TGTGCCAGCAGCTATGGGGGATCCTACAATGAGCAGTTCTTC. Protein: CASSYGGSYNEQFF.

J is TRBJ1-2 and V is TRBV28, with D possibly matching TRBD1 (5 bases). The germline CDR1 and CDR2 sequences are MDHEN and SYDVKM. Trimming removed 5 bases at V and 3 bases at J, with 13 bases between. The length of the CDR3 is 14 residues. The CDR3 sequence: CASSTRQPYYGYTF. The DNA of the CDR3 is TGTGCCAGCAGTACTCGACAGCCCTACTATGGCTACACCTTC.

J is TRBJ1-5 and V is TRBV19, with a possible D match to TRBD1 (6 bases). The CDR3 is made up of 14 amino acids. CDR1 LNHDA and CDR2 SQIVND come from the germline V gene (reference sequence). Trimming stripped 3 bases from V and 6 bases from J, with 12 bases between. CDR3 residues: CASSMGASSQPQHF. The CDR3 coding sequence is TGTGCCAGTAGTATGGGGGCTTCAAGTCAGCCCCAGCATTTT.

Worth noting for this clone: Other DNA sequences in the same sample also yield this CDR3. The chain joins TRBV27 to TRBJ1-2; a weak D match, TRBD1 (6 bases). This CDR3 has 13 amino acids. V dropped 3 bases and J dropped 6 bases, with 11 bases sitting between them. Per the germline V gene, CDR1 is MNHEY and CDR2 is SMNVEV (reference sequence). In DNA, the CDR3 is TGTGCCAGCAGTTTTACAGGGTCGGATGGCTACACCTTC. This gives the protein CASSFTGSDGYTF.